This TCR beta chain derives from a study of blood T cell repertoires in COVID-19. Looking at the study overall: Both acute and convalescent COVID-19 samples were obtained from the United States, Italy and Spain.

In the original analysis: From reference gene primer amplification, estimates of nucleated cell counts were derived. Using immunoSEQ multiplex PCR, the repertoire was profiled, and TCRdb retains in-frame clones only, with some absent. V, J and clone size derive from that table, while D and trimming were established from the DNA sequence. The sample yields under 100,000 clones, about nine tenths seen once. This clone occurred a few times. V trimming: 6 bases; J trimming: 5 bases; junction bases outside the gene matches: 4. Germline CDR1 LNHDA, CDR2 SQIVND (reference sequence). This CDR3 has 14 amino acids.

This clonotype was obtained from a man over 45 with acute or convalescent COVID-19. The rearrangement joins TRBV19 to TRBJ2-3; 11 bases are a match to TRBD2. Sequencing used peripheral blood. CDR3 region: CASRVTSGRDTQYF. The CDR3 DNA sequence: TGTGCCAGTAGGGTTACTAGCGGGAGAGATACGCAGTATTTT.